This T cell receptor (beta chain) stems from a study of control samples from healthy donors and cancer patients. Some clones are missing from TCRdb's copy, which holds only in-frame ones; the method was immunoSEQ multiplex PCR. The sample has 130,000 to 150,000 clones, more than 85% seen once. The CDR3 has 16 amino acids. Trimming removed 3 bases from V and 7 bases from J, with 19 bases in between. Germline assignment: CDR1 SEHNR and CDR2 FQNEAQ (reference sequence). The sample was blood. The chain is built from TRBV7-9 and TRBJ2-1; maybe TRBD2 (6 bases). This receptor was taken from a man aged 30 to 39 in good health. CDR3 in DNA: TGTGCCAGCAGCTTGTTTCGGACTACCCTGGGGAATGAGCAGTTCTTC. The encoded protein is CASSLFRTTLGNEQFF.